The clone carrying this T cell receptor (beta chain) was counted ten times or more. TCRdb used MiXCR to reprocess the 5' RACE reads, holding one entry per CDR3 protein. The sample carries 550,000 to 800,000 distinct CDR3 sequences, under 8.5% recorded once. This specimen belongs to a study of identical twins. This sample also belongs to another study, concerning yellow fever vaccine responses in identical twins.

Material: PBMCs. This receptor was taken from a young woman in good health.

The CDR3 region has the DNA TGTGCCAGCAGTCGACTAGCGGGGACCGGGGAGCTGTTTTTT. Its translation is CASSRLAGTGELFF. The V gene is TRBV12-3 or TRBV12-4, the J gene TRBJ2-2, with 11 positions matching TRBD2. V was pared by 5 bases and J by 5 bases, with 1 base of the junction left unmatched. This CDR3 has 14 amino acids.